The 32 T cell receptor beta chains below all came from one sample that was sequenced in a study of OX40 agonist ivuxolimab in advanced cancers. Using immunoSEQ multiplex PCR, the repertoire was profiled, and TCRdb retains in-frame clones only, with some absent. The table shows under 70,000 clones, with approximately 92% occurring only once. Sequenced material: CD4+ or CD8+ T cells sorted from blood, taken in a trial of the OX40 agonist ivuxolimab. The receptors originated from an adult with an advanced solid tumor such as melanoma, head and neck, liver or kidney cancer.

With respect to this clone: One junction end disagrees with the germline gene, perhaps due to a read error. The CDR3 region is CAISRNSEAFF. The CDR3 DNA reads as TGTGCCATAAGCAGGAACTCTGAAGCTTTCTTT. The chain is built from TRBV19 and TRBJ1-1; D is unresolved. Germline-derived CDR1 and CDR2 are LNHDA and SQIVND (reference sequence). There are 11 residues in the CDR3.

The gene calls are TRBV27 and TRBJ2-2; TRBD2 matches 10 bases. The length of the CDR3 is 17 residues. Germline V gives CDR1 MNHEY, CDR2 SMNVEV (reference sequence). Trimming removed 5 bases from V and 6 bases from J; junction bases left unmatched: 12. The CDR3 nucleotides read TGTGCCAGCAGTCCTCTCCGGGCTAGCGGGAGCTCCGGGGAGCTGTTTTTT. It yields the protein CASSPLRASGSSGELFF.

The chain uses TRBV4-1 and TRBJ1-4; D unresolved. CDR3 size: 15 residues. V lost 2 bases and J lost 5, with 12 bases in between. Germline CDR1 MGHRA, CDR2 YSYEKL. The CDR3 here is CASSQFPGPNEKLFF. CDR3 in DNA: TGCGCCAGCAGCCAATTTCCGGGCCCCAATGAAAAACTGTTTTTT.

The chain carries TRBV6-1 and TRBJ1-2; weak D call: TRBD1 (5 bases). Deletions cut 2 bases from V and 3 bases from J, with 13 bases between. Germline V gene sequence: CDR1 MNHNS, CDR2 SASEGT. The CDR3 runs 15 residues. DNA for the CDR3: TGTGCCAGCAGTGAATCCGGGACGGCCGACTATGGCTACACCTTC. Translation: CASSESGTADYGYTF.

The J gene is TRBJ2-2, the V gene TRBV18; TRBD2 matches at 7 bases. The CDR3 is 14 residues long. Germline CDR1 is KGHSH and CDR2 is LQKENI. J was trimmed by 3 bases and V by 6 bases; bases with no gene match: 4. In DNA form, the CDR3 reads TGTGCCAGCTCCGGGACTACCTACACCGGGGAGCTGTTTTTT. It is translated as CASSGTTYTGELFF. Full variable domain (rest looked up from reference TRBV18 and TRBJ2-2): NAGVMQNPRHLVRRRGQEARLRCSPMKGHSHVYWYRQLPEEGLKFMVYLQKENIIDESGMPKERFSAEFPKEGPSILRIQQVVRGDSAAYFCASSGTTYTGELFFGEGSRLTVL.

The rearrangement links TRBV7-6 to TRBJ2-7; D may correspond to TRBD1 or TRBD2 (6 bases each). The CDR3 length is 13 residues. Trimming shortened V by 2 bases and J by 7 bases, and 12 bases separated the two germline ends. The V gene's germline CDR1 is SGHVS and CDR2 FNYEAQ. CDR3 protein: CASSLPEGGEQYF. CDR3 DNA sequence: TGTGCCAGCAGCTTACCAGAGGGGGGAGAGCAGTACTTC.

CDR3 DNA sequence: TGTGCCAGTCTACAGGGGAGGTATAGCAATCAGCCCCAGCATTTT. Its protein is CASLQGRYSNQPQHF. The chain couples TRBV28 to TRBJ1-5; TRBD1 matches at 7 bases. The germline V gene encodes CDR1 MDHEN and CDR2 SYDVKM. The V segment lost 9 bases and the J segment 0 bases; nucleotides outside the gene matches: 8. The CDR3 runs to 15 residues.

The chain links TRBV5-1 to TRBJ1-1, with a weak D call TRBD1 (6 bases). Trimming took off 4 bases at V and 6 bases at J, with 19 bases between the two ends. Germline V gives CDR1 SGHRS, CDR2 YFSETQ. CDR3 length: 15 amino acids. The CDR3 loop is CASSPGRGRVSEAFF. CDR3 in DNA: TGCGCCAGCAGCCCTGGCCGGGGGCGCGTCTCTGAAGCTTTCTTT.

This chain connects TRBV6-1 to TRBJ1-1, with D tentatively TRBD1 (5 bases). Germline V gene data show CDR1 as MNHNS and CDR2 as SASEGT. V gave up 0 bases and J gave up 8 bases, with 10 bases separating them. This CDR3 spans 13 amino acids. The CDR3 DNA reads TGTGCCAGCAGTGAAGCGTCGAGGGACGAAGCTTTCTTT. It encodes CASSEASRDEAFF.

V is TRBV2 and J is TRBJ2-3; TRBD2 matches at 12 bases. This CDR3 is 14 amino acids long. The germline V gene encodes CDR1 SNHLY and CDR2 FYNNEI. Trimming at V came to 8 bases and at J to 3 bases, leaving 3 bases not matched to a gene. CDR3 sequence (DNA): TGTGCCAGCTCTAGCGGGGGGGCAACAGATACGCAGTATTTT. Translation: CASSSGGATDTQYF.

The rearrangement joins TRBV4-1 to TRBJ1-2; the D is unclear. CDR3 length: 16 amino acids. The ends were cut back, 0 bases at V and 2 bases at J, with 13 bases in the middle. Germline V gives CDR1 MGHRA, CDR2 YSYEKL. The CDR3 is CASSQDWGASNYGYTF. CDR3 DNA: TGCGCCAGCAGCCAAGATTGGGGAGCCTCCAACTATGGCTACACCTTC.

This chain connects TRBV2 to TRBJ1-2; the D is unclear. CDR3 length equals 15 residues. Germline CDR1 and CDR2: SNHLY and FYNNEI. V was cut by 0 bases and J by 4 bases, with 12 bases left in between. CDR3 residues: CASSEAGSVPYGYTF. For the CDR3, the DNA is TGTGCCAGCAGTGAAGCGGGAAGCGTACCCTATGGCTACACCTTC.

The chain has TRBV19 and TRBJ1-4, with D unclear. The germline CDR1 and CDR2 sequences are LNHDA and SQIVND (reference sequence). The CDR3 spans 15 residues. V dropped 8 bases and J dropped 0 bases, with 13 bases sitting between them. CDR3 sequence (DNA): TGTGCCAGTTCACCTATAGCCGCAACTAATGAAAAACTGTTTTTT. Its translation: CASSPIAATNEKLFF.

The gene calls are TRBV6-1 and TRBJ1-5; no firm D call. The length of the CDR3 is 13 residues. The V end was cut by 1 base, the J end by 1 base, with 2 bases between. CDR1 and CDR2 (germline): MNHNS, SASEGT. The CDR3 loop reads CASSEVSNQPQHF. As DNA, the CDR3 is TGTGCCAGCAGTGAAGTAAGCAATCAGCCCCAGCATTTT.

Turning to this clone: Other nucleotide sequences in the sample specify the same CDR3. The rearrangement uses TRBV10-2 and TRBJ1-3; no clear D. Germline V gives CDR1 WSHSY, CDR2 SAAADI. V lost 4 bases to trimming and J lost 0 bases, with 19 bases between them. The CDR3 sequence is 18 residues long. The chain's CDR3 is CASSAPLGQVYSGNTIYF. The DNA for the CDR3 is TGCGCCAGCAGTGCTCCCCTTGGGCAGGTCTACTCTGGAAACACCATATATTTT.

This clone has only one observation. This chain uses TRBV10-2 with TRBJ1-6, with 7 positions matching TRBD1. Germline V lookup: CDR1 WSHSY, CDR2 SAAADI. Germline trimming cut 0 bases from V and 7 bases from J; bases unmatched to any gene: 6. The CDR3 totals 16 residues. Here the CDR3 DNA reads TGCGCCAGCAGTGAGTCATCGGCAGGGGGGAATTCACCCCTCCACTTT. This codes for CASSESSAGGNSPLHF.

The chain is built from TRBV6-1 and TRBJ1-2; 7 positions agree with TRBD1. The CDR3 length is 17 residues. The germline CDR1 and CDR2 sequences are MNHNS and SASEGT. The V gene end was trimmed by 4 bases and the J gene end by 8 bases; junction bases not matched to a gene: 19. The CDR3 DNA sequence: TGTGCCAGCAGTGGACCTTCCGGGACAGCCTACTATTACGGCTACACCTTC. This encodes CASSGPSGTAYYYGYTF.

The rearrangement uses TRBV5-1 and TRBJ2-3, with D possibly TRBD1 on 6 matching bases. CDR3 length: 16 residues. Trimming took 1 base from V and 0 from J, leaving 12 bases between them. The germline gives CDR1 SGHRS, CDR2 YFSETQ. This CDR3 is CASSLPRDTSTDTQYF. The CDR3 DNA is TGCGCCAGCAGCTTGCCCAGGGACACCAGCACAGATACGCAGTATTTT.

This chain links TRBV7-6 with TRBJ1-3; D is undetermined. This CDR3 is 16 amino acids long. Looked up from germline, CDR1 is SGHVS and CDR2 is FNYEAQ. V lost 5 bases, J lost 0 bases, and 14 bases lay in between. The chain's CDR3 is CASSPRQALSGNTIYF. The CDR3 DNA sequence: TGTGCCAGCAGCCCGCGTCAGGCACTCTCTGGAAACACCATATATTTT.

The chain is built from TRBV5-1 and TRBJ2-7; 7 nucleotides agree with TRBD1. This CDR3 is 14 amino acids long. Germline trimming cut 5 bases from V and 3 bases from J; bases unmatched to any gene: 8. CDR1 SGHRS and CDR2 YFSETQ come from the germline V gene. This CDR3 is CASRKTGTVYEQYF. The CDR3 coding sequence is TGCGCCAGCAGGAAGACTGGGACAGTCTACGAGCAGTACTTC.

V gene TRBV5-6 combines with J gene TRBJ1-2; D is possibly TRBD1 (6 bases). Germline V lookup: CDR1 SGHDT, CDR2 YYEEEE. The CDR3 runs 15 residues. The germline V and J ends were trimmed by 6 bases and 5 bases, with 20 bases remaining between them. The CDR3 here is CASIPRGGFGYGYTF. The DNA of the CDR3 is TGTGCCAGCATCCCTAGGGGGGGGTTCGGATATGGCTACACCTTC.

DNA of the CDR3: TGTGCCAGTAGTAACCAGGGGGCTAGGGGCACTGAAGCTTTCTTT. Residues: CASSNQGARGTEAFF. The chain uses TRBV19 and TRBJ1-1; 8 bases agree with TRBD1. The CDR3 runs 15 residues. Germline CDR1 is LNHDA and CDR2 is SQIVND (reference sequence). Trimming at V came to 4 bases and at J to 4 bases, leaving 8 bases not matched to a gene.

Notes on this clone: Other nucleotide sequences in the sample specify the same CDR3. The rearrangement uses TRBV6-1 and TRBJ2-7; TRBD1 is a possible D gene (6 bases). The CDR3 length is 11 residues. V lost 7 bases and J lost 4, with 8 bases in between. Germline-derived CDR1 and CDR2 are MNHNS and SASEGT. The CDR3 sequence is CASKQGYEQYF. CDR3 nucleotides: TGTGCCAGCAAGCAGGGGTACGAGCAGTACTTC.

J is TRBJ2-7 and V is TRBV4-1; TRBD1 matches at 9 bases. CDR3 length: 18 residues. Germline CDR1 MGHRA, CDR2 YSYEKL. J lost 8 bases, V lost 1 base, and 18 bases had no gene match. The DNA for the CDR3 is TGCGCCAGCAGCCAAGGGACCTACAGGGGGCCAGCGAATAGAAAGCAGTACTTC. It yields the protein CASSQGTYRGPANRKQYF.

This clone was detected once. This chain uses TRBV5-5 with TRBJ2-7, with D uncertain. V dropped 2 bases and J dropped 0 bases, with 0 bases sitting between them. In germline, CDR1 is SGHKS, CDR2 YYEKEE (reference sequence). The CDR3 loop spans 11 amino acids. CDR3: CASSFSYEQYF. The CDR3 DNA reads TGTGCCAGCAGCTTCTCCTACGAGCAGTACTTC.

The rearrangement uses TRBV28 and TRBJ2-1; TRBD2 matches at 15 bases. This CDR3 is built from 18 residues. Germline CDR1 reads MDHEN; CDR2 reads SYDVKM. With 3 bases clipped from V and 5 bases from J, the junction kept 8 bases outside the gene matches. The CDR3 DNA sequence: TGTGCCAGCAGTTTCCCCGGGACTAGCGGGAGGCTTCACAATGAGCAGTTCTTC. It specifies CASSFPGTSGRLHNEQFF.

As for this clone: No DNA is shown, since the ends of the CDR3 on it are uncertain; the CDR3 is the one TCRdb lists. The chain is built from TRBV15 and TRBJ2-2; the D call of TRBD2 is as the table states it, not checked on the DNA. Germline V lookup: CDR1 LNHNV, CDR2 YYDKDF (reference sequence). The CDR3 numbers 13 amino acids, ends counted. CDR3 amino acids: CATKNRRAGELFF.

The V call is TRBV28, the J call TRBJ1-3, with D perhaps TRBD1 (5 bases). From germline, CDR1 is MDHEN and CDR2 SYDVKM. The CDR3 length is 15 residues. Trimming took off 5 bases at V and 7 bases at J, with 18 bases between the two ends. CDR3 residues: CASSVQGGGTNTIYF. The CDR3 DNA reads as TGTGCCAGCAGTGTCCAGGGTGGGGGTACGAACACCATATATTTT.

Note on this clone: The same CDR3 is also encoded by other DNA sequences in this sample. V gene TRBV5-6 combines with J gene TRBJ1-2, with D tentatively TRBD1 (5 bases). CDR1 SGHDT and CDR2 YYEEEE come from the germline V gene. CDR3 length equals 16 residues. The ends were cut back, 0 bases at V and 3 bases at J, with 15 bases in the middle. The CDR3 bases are TGTGCCAGCAGCTTGGGGGGGGGAGATGTACACTATGGCTACACCTTC. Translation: CASSLGGGDVHYGYTF.

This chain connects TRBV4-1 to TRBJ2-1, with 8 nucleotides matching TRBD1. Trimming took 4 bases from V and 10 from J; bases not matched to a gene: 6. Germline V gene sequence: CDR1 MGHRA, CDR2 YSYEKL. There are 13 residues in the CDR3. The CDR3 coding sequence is TGCGCCAGCAGCCCCGGACAGGGCTGGGAGCAGTTCTTC. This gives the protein CASSPGQGWEQFF.

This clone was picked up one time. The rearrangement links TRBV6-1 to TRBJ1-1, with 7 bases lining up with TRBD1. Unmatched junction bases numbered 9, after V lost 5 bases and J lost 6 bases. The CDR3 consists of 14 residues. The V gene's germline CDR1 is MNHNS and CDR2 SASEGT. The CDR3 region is CASSWTGKGAEAFF. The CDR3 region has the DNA TGTGCCAGCAGTTGGACAGGAAAAGGCGCTGAAGCTTTCTTT.

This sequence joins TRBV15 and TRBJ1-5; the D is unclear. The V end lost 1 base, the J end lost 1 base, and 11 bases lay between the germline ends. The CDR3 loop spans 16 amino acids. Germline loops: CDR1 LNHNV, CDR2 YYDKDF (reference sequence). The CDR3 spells CATSRALGSSNQPQHF. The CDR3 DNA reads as TGTGCCACCAGCAGAGCGTTGGGCAGCAGCAATCAGCCCCAGCATTTT.